This entry is about one T cell receptor (beta chain). Researchers amplified the TCR beta CDR3 regions from RNA transcripts. An initial round of RT-PCR targeting the TCR CDR3 relied on the HTBI primer set. In TCRdb, the multiplex PCR reads were re-called with MiXCR into one record per CDR3 protein. The sample consists of 90,000 to 120,000 distinct CDR3 sequences, approximately 16% of them appearing once. The record originates from a study of T cells in Graves' hyperthyroidism and ophthalmopathy. The V and J ends lost 6 bases and 6 bases, in that order; junction bases with no gene match: 17. The germline CDR1 and CDR2 sequences are DFQATT and SNEGSKA (reference sequence). This CDR3 contains 19 residues.

The J gene is TRBJ2-1, the V gene TRBV20-1; 16 nucleotides line up with TRBD2. The material sequenced was blood. The source is a woman aged 45-65 years with Graves' hyperthyroidism. The CDR3 protein is CSAPGTGTSGRAMTNEQFF. The DNA for the CDR3 is TGCAGTGCCCCCGGGACCGGGACTAGCGGGAGGGCCATGACCAATGAGCAGTTCTTC.